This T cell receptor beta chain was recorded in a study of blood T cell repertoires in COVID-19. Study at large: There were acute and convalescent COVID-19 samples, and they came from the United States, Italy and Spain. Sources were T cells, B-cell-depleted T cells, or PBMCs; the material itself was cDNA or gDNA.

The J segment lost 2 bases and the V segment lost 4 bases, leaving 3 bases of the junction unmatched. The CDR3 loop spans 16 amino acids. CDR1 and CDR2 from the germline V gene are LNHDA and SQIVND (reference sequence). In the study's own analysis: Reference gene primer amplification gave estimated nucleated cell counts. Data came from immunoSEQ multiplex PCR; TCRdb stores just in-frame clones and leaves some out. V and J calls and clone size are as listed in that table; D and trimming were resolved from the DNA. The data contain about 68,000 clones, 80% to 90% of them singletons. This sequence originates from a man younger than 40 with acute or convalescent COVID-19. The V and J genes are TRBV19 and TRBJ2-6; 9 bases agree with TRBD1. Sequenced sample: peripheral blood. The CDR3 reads CASSNRGQAGANVLTF. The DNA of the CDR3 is TGTGCCAGTAGTAACAGGGGGCAGGCTGGGGCCAACGTCCTGACTTTC. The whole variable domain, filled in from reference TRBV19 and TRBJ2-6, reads DGGITQSPKYLFRKEGQNVTLSCEQNLNHDAMYWYRQDPGQGLRLIYYSQIVNDFQKGDIAEGYSVSREKKESFPLTVTSAQKNPTAFYLCASSNRGQAGANVLTFGAGSRLTVL.